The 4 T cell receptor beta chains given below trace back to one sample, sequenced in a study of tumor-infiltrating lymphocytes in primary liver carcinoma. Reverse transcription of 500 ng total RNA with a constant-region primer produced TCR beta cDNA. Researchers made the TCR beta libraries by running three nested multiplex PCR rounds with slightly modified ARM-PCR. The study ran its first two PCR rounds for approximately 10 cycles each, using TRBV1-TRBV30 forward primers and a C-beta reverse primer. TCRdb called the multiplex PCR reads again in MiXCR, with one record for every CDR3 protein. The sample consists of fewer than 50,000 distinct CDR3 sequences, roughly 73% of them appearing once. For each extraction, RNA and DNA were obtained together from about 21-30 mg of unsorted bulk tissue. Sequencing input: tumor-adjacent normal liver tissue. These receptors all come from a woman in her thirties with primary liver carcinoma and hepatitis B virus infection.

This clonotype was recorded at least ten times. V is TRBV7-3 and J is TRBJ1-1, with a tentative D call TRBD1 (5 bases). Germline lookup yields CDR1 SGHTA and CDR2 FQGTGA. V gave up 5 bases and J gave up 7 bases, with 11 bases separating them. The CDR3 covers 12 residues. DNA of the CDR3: TGTGCCAGCAGCCCAGGGACCAATGAAGCTTTCTTT. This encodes CASSPGTNEAFF. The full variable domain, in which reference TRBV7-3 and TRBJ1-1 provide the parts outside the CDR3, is GAGVSQTPSNKVTEKGKYVELRCDPISGHTALYWYRQSLGQGPEFLIYFQGTGAADDSGLPNDRFFAVRPEGSVSTLKIQRTERGDSAVYLCASSPGTNEAFFGQGTRLTVV.

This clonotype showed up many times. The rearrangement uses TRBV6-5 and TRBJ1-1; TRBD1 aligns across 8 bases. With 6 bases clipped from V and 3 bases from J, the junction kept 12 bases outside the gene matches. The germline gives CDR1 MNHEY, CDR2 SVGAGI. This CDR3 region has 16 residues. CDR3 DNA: TGTGCCAGCAGACGGGACGACAGGGGATGGGACACTGAAGCTTTCTTT. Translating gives CASRRDDRGWDTEAFF.

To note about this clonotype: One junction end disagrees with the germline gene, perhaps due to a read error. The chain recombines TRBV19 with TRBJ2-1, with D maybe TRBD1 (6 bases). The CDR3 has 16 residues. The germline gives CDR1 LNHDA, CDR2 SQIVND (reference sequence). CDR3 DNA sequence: TGTGCCGGTAGACATGAATCAGCCCAGGGGAACGATGAGCAGTTCTTC. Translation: CAGRHESAQGNDEQFF. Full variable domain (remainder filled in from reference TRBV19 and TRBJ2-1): DGGITQSPKYLFRKEGQNVTLSCEQNLNHDAMYWYRQDPGQGLRLIYYSQIVNDFQKGDIAEGYSVSREKKESFPLTVTSAQKNPTAFYLCAGRHESAQGNDEQFFGPGTRLTVL.

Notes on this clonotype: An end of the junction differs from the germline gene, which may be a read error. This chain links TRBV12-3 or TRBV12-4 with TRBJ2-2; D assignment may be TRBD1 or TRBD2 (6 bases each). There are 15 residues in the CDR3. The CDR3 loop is CASGGWDTDTGELLF. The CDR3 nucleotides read TGTGCCAGCGGGGGGTGGGACACGGACACCGGGGAGCTGTTATTT.